One and the same sample provided the 25 T cell receptor beta chains below, sequenced in a study of T cell clonotyping in hematopoietic cell transplantation. Only in-frame clones appear in the TCRdb table, and some are missing; sequencing was by immunoSEQ multiplex PCR. The profile shows about 14,000 clones, about 56% of them singletons. Material: PBMCs. These receptors were taken from a human donor who either received an allogeneic hematopoietic cell transplant for a myeloid malignancy or was a related donor (not recorded which). Some clones in this sample may be carry-over from other donors' samples.

The V and J genes are TRBV5-4 and TRBJ1-1, with D tentatively TRBD1 (5 bases). Germline V gene lookup returns CDR1 SGHNT and CDR2 YYREEE (reference sequence). CDR3 length equals 13 residues. V lost 2 bases, J lost 5 bases, and 10 bases lay in between. The CDR3 reads CASSLSGWTEAFF. The CDR3 coding sequence is TGTGCCAGCAGCTTATCAGGGTGGACTGAAGCTTTCTTT.

A note on this clone: The CDR3 does not end in the conserved phenylalanine or tryptophan, so this is likely a read error. J is TRBJ1-2 and V is TRBV28; D not certain. The V end lost 4 bases, the J end lost 1 base, and 4 bases lay between the germline ends. The CDR3 has 12 residues. CDR1 is MDHEN and CDR2 is SYDVKM in the germline V gene. For the CDR3, the DNA is TGTGCCAGCAGTTGGGGTAACTATGGCTACACCCTC. Amino acid sequence: CASSWGNYGYTL.

The genes are TRBV28 and TRBJ1-5, with a possible D match to TRBD1 (5 bases). CDR1 and CDR2 (germline): MDHEN, SYDVKM. The V end was cut by 3 bases, the J end by 0 bases, with 12 bases between. CDR3 length equals 16 residues. CDR3 in DNA: TGTGCCAGCAGTTTTGGGGCAGTCTATAGCAATCAGCCCCAGCATTTT. Amino acids: CASSFGAVYSNQPQHF.

This clone was counted only a few times. This chain joins TRBV7-6 and TRBJ1-1; D not certain. The V end was cut by 0 bases, the J end by 4 bases, with 6 bases between. CDR1 SGHVS and CDR2 FNYEAQ come from the germline V gene. This CDR3 is 13 amino acids long. The DNA for the CDR3 is TGTGCCAGCAGCTTAGCAGGGATCACTGAAGCTTTCTTT. Its protein product is CASSLAGITEAFF.

The chain has TRBV6-1 and TRBJ2-7, with D hard to call. The CDR3 sequence is 14 residues long. Trimming took off 6 bases at V and 3 bases at J, with 15 bases between the two ends. CDR1 and CDR2 from the germline V gene are MNHNS and SASEGT. The CDR3 nucleotides are TGTGCCAGCAGGGTAGACGGGCCAAGCTACGAGCAGTACTTC. Translated: CASRVDGPSYEQYF.

This clone appeared a single time. The V and J genes are TRBV4-1 and TRBJ2-2; 10 bases map to TRBD1. The CDR3 spans 17 residues. Germline values: CDR1 MGHRA, CDR2 YSYEKL. J lost 5 bases, V lost 1 base, and 7 bases had no gene match. CDR3 region: CASSQGWGQGKTGELFF. For the CDR3, the DNA is TGCGCCAGCAGCCAAGGATGGGGACAGGGGAAGACCGGGGAGCTGTTTTTT.

A few counts support this clone. J is TRBJ1-4 and V is TRBV28; D remains ambiguous. CDR1 and CDR2 (germline): MDHEN, SYDVKM. Trimming took 2 bases from V and 8 from J, leaving 6 bases between them. The CDR3 totals 12 residues. CDR3 protein: CASSLGEEKLFF. CDR3 sequence (DNA): TGTGCCAGCAGTTTAGGAGAGGAAAAACTGTTTTTT.

This rearrangement joins TRBV29-1 to TRBJ2-4; 11 bases fit TRBD1. This CDR3 region has 14 residues. Germline V lookup: CDR1 SQVTM, CDR2 ANQGSEA. The V segment lost 5 bases and the J segment 11 bases; nucleotides outside the gene matches: 11. The CDR3 loop is CSVINRDRGYVQYF. The CDR3 DNA reads as TGCAGCGTTATCAACCGGGACAGGGGGTACGTTCAGTACTTC. Filled out from reference TRBV29-1 and TRBJ2-4, the complete variable domain reads SAVISQKPSRDICQRGTSLTIQCQVDSQVTMMFWYRQQPGQSLTLIATANQGSEATYESGFVIDKFPISRPNLTFSTLTVSNMSPEDSSIYLCSVINRDRGYVQYFGAGTRLSVL.

This chain uses TRBV28 with TRBJ1-2; D unresolved. CDR3 size: 13 residues. The ends were cut back, 6 bases at V and 4 bases at J, with 12 bases in the middle. The germline V gene has CDR1 MDHEN and CDR2 SYDVKM. The CDR3, as DNA: TGTGCCAGCAGCTCCGACGCGGTCTATGGCTACACCTTC. Protein: CASSSDAVYGYTF.

Comment on this clone: This likely comes from a read error, as the CDR3 has no conserved phenylalanine or tryptophan at its end. The chain carries TRBV19 and TRBJ1-5, with 10 bases identical to TRBD1. Trimming cost V 3 bases and J 2 bases; bases outside gene matches: 13. CDR1 and CDR2 (germline): LNHDA, SQIVND (reference sequence). The CDR3 is made up of 19 amino acids. CDR3 residues: CASSIMTGGAEIGNQPQHS. The CDR3 nucleotides read TGTGCCAGTAGTATCATGACAGGGGGCGCCGAAATTGGCAATCAGCCCCAGCATTCT.

The rearrangement joins TRBV19 to TRBJ1-5; unclear D gene. The CDR3 is made up of 13 amino acids. Germline-derived CDR1 and CDR2 are LNHDA and SQIVND (reference sequence). Trimming stripped 7 bases from V and 5 bases from J, with 12 bases between. The DNA for the CDR3 is TGTGCCAGTAAGGTTGGGCGGGATCAGCCCCAGCATTTT. This gives the protein CASKVGRDQPQHF.

The rearrangement uses TRBV6-5 and TRBJ2-7; D is unresolved. This CDR3 comprises 13 residues. V gave up 4 bases and J gave up 2 bases, with 9 bases separating them. Looked up from germline, CDR1 is MNHEY and CDR2 is SVGAGI. The CDR3 nucleotides are TGTGCCAGCAGTTTCGGCAGGCCCTACGAGCAGTACTTC. Protein sequence: CASSFGRPYEQYF.

The chain carries TRBV25-1 and TRBJ2-7, with D hard to call. Germline V lookup: CDR1 MGHDK, CDR2 SYGVNS. V was pared by 4 bases and J by 3 bases, with 10 bases between. The CDR3 loop spans 13 amino acids. The CDR3 loop is CASSAGYFYEQYF. The CDR3, as DNA: TGTGCCAGCAGTGCAGGATATTTCTACGAGCAGTACTTC.

The V and J genes are TRBV6-6 and TRBJ1-1, with D possibly matching TRBD1 (5 bases). Trimming removed 6 bases from V and 5 bases from J, with 10 bases in between. The germline CDR1 and CDR2 sequences are MNHNY and SVGAGI (reference sequence). This CDR3 spans 12 amino acids. This chain's CDR3 is CASSPGGTEAFF. The CDR3 DNA follows: TGTGCCAGCAGCCCTGGGGGGACTGAAGCTTTCTTT.

This clone was seen more than once but under ten times. The V and J genes are TRBV5-6 and TRBJ1-3, with D hard to call. V lost 1 base and J lost 0, with 8 bases in between. Per germline, CDR1 SGHDT and CDR2 YYEEEE. CDR3 length equals 15 residues. CDR3 nucleotides: TGTGCCAGCAGCTTGTGGGATTACTCTGGAAACACCATATATTTT. Encoded protein: CASSLWDYSGNTIYF.

This clone was counted only a few times. This sequence joins TRBV2 and TRBJ2-7, with a possible D match to TRBD2 (5 bases). Germline-derived CDR1 and CDR2 are SNHLY and FYNNEI. The CDR3 runs 13 residues. Deletions cut 9 bases from V and 3 bases from J, with 15 bases between. This CDR3 is CARKADGSYEQYF. The CDR3 DNA is TGTGCCAGAAAAGCGGACGGAAGCTACGAGCAGTACTTC.

This clone was found a few times. The chain combines TRBV19 with TRBJ1-2; D call uncertain. The ends were cut back, 4 bases at V and 4 bases at J, with 16 bases in the middle. Germline lookup yields CDR1 LNHDA and CDR2 SQIVND (reference sequence). CDR3 length equals 15 residues. The CDR3 loop is CASSTAPRTLYGYTF. The DNA of the CDR3 is TGTGCCAGTAGTACTGCCCCGAGGACCCTCTATGGCTACACCTTC.

The chain couples TRBV6-5 to TRBJ1-6; 8 bases line up with TRBD1. Per the germline V gene, CDR1 is MNHEY and CDR2 is SVGAGI. The CDR3 totals 15 residues. V lost 2 bases to trimming and J lost 10 bases; unmatched junction nucleotides: 7. The CDR3, as DNA: TGTGCCAGCAGTTACCGCTCAGGGGGCAGGTCACCCCTCCACTTT. This sequence encodes CASSYRSGGRSPLHF.

DNA for the CDR3: TGTGCCAGCAGCTTCTGGGGACAGGGGACCGGGGAGCTGTTTTTT. Translation: CASSFWGQGTGELFF. The chain couples TRBV5-6 to TRBJ2-2; 10 bases match TRBD1. After removal of 2 bases from V and 5 bases from J, the junction contained 3 bases not matched to a gene. Per the germline V gene, CDR1 is SGHDT and CDR2 is YYEEEE. The CDR3 is 15 residues long. The entire variable domain, with the rest obtained from reference TRBV5-6 and TRBJ2-2, is as follows: DAGVTQSPTHLIKTRGQQVTLRCSPKSGHDTVSWYQQALGQGPQFIFQYYEEEERQRGNFPDRFSGHQFPNYSSELNVNALLLGDSALYLCASSFWGQGTGELFFGEGSRLTVL.

In its sample, this clone was seen a few times. The rearrangement joins TRBV6-5 to TRBJ2-3; D ambiguous. Germline V CDR1 and CDR2: MNHEY, SVGAGI. This CDR3 comprises 15 residues. V was clipped by 0 bases and J by 6 bases, with 13 bases between them. The CDR3 nucleotides read TGTGCCAGCAGTTACTCGAGGTCTGGCGGCGATACGCAGTATTTT. As protein: CASSYSRSGGDTQYF.

The gene calls are TRBV6-5 and TRBJ1-2; D might be TRBD1 (6 bases). Germline V gene data show CDR1 as MNHEY and CDR2 as SVGAGI. V was clipped by 6 bases and J by 7 bases, with 15 bases between them. This CDR3 has 13 residues. The CDR3 DNA reads TGTGCCAGCAGAATCAGCAGGGGCAGTGGCTACACCTTC. This encodes CASRISRGSGYTF.

This clone has just a few counts. The chain is built from TRBV29-1 and TRBJ1-1, with TRBD1 matching over 7 bases. Germline CDR1 is SQVTM and CDR2 is ANQGSEA. This CDR3 is built from 11 residues. With 2 bases clipped from V and 7 bases from J, the junction kept 1 base outside the gene matches. The CDR3 loop reads CSVERDSEAFF. The CDR3 DNA reads as TGCAGCGTTGAAAGGGACAGTGAAGCTTTCTTT.

The rearrangement uses TRBV29-1 and TRBJ2-1; perhaps D is TRBD1 or TRBD2 (5 bases each). The CDR3 is 13 amino acids. V lost 4 bases and J 6 bases, leaving 13 bases between the germline ends. The V gene's germline CDR1 is SQVTM and CDR2 ANQGSEA. CDR3 sequence: CSVVRVGRNEQFF. The CDR3 coding sequence is TGCAGCGTTGTTAGGGTGGGACGCAATGAGCAGTTCTTC.

This clone occurred a few times. This chain connects TRBV28 to TRBJ1-6, with D possibly being TRBD1 (6 bases). CDR3 length equals 14 residues. Germline-derived CDR1 and CDR2 are MDHEN and SYDVKM. Deletions cut 6 bases from V and 8 bases from J, with 14 bases between. CDR3 region: CASRLGGGYSPLHF. DNA of the CDR3: TGTGCCAGCAGGTTGGGAGGGGGGTATTCACCCCTCCACTTT.

In this sample, this clone turned up a few times. V gene TRBV19 combines with J gene TRBJ1-2; tentative D call: TRBD1 (5 bases). Germline lookup yields CDR1 LNHDA and CDR2 SQIVND (reference sequence). V was pared by 2 bases and J by 7 bases, with 11 bases between. CDR3 length: 13 residues. In DNA form, the CDR3 reads TGTGCCAGTAGTATAACGCAGGGAAGTGGCTACACCTTC. Protein: CASSITQGSGYTF. Looking up the rest from reference TRBV19 and TRBJ1-2 gives the full variable domain: DGGITQSPKYLFRKEGQNVTLSCEQNLNHDAMYWYRQDPGQGLRLIYYSQIVNDFQKGDIAEGYSVSREKKESFPLTVTSAQKNPTAFYLCASSITQGSGYTFGSGTRLTVV.